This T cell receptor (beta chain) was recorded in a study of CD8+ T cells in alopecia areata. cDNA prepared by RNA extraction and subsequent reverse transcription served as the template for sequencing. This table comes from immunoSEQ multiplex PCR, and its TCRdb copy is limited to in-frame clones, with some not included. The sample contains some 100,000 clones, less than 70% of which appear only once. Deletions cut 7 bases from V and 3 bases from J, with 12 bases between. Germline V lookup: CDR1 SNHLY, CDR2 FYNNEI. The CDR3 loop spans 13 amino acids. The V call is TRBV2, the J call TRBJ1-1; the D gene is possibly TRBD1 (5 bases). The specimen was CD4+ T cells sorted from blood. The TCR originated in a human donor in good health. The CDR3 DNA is TGTGCCAGCAACGCGCTAGGGGACACTGAAGCTTTCTTT. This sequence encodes CASNALGDTEAFF.